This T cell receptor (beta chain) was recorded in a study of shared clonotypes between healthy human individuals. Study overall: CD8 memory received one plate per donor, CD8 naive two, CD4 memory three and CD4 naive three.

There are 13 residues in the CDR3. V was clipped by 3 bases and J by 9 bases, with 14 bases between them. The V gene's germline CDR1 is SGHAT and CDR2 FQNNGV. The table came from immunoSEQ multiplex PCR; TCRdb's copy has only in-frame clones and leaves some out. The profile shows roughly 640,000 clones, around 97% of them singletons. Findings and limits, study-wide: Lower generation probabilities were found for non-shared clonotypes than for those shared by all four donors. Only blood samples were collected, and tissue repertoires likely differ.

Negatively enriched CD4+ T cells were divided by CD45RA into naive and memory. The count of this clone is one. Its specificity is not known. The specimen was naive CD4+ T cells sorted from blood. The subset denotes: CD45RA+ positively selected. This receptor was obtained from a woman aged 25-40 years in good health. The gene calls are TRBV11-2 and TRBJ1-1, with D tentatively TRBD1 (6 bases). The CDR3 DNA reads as TGTGCCAGCAGCTTGGGGCAGGGGCGTAAAGCTTTCTTT. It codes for CASSLGQGRKAFF. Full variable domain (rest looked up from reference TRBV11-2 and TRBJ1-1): EAGVAQSPRYKIIEKRQSVAFWCNPISGHATLYWYQQILGQGPKLLIQFQNNGVVDDSQLPKDRFSAERLKGVDSTLKIQPAKLEDSAVYLCASSLGQGRKAFFGQGTRLTVV.